This T cell receptor (beta chain) was identified during a study of blood T cell repertoires in acute mononucleosis (dated by TCRdb to 2019 to 2021). Background for the entire study: To capture the memory response, convalescent samples were obtained between 5 and 8 months after the acute presentation. A mean blood EBV load of roughly 4 log10 genome copies per million B cells was observed during acute infection, and a mean blood EBV load of 2.5 to 3 was observed at convalescence. What the work shows at the level of the full study, not this receptor alone: With only three donors in the cohort, group averages were based on very few individuals. Just roughly 9% of the unique acute clonotypes remained in convalescence, but these persisting clonotypes accounted for most of the response, and new, diverse de novo clonotypes seemingly replaced the other acute clonotypes. Low acute-to-convalescent clonotype overlap might partly reflect sampling error, because only a fraction of each donor's blood was analyzed. Both chains appeared to be involved in GLC-BM selection, with public TCRbeta motifs on BV14-BJ2 and BV20-BJ1 together with a TCRalpha motif on AV5-AJ31.

Total RNA from at least 9,500 sorted tetramer+ CD8 T cells was reverse transcribed into cDNA for TCR profiling. PCR with primers that anneal to V and J regions amplified CDR3 regions and added unique molecular identifiers to track templates. TCRalpha and TCRbeta chains were profiled using the immunoSEQ platform, including its sequencing and error-correction standards. In the source study's methods: Clonal copy numbers were corrected for sequencing and PCR errors, and IMGT conventions were followed to define CDR3s. Analysis was restricted to productive rearrangements and performed with immunoSEQ Analyzer versions 2.0 and 3.0, while gene-pairing frequencies underwent further processing in Microsoft Excel. Circos plots were used to visualize V-J pairings, and MEME together with a custom motifSearch program was used to find CDR3 motifs. The probability of generation of TCR sequences was calculated using the OLGA algorithm. Clonotypes seen at both visits were called persistent; those seen only acutely were nonpersistent; those seen only at convalescence were de novo. A public TCR was defined as an amino acid clonotype used by more than one donor. Here the immuneACCESS table is served through TCRdb, limited to in-frame sequences with V and J called. Missing clones are a known gap in these copies; in checked studies unresolved V genes cover under half, and the rest lacks a known reason. The V and J calls and clone size come from that table; D and trimming were worked out from the DNA. In all, the sample holds 1,500 to 2,000 clones, and 20% to 25% of those were seen once. Less than 30% of the sample is held by the ten biggest clonotypes.

From the cysteine through the phenylalanine, the CDR3 covers 13 amino acids. Only the CDR3 part of the read is kept: 39 bases, read in frame from the first base. V is cut back by 1 base and J by 6 bases, with 0 bases in the junction unmatched. Sequences SEHNR (CDR1) and FQNEAQ (CDR2) are obtained from the germline V gene (reference sequence). This clone is assessed as large (0.1 to 1%). One base away there is no much larger clone; base qualities are not given. The sample contains more than one DNA sequence encoding this CDR3. This sample's time point label indicates: convalescence about 6 months (5-8 months) after acute presentation (visit 7). CD8 T cell responses to two immunodominant EBV epitopes, BRLF1 109 (YVL-BR) and BMLF1 280 (GLC-BM), were tracked in the study over primary infection. A positive serum heterophile antibody test together with EBV viral capsid antigen-specific IgM pointed to primary EBV infection. Total CD8 T cells were first enriched from PBMCs by magnetic positive selection (MACS). A FACSAria III was used to sort live CD3+ CD8+ tetramer+ cells to a purity above 85%. A PE-conjugated tetramer loaded with the BMLF1 280-288 peptide was used for cell sorting. Directly ex vivo after tetramer sorting, the TCR repertoires of EBV epitope-specific CD8 T cells were deep-sequenced at acute infection and at convalescence. Donors were a few people aged about 18 to 29 with clinical acute infectious mononucleosis and laboratory evidence of primary EBV infection. Heparinized peripheral blood was drawn at clinical presentation with mononucleosis symptoms and again about 6 months later. Ficoll-Paque density gradient centrifugation was used to isolate PBMCs.

Sequencing used EBV GLC epitope tetramer+ CD8+ T cells sorted from PBMCs, obtained during convalescence from infectious mononucleosis. In light of the paper, this sample's cell subset or site label describes: CD8 T cells binding tetramer with EBV BMLF1 280-288 peptide (GLC-BM). The clonotype was recovered from a woman between 18 and 29 years old with infectious mononucleosis caused by EBV. The rearranged segments are TRBV7-9 and TRBJ1-2, with 9 bases in between that match TRBD1. The nucleotides read TGTGCCAGCAGCTTAGGACAGGGGGATGGCTACACCTTC. This encodes CASSLGQGDGYTF.